This TCR beta chain is from a study of response to subunit inactivated influenza vaccine. This clonotype was detected only a few times. What it binds is not known. TCRdb reanalysed the RT-PCR reads using MiXCR and keeps one entry per CDR3 protein. The sample lists about 520,000 distinct CDR3 sequences; around 25% were seen once. Study-level points and caveats: Authors suggested few new T cells are recruited by each seasonal influenza vaccination.

Germline V gene sequence: CDR1 MNHNY, CDR2 SVGAGI (reference sequence). V lost 3 bases and J 9 bases, leaving 6 bases between the germline ends. The CDR3 spans 12 residues. Sequenced material: CD4+ T cells sorted from PBMCs, taken more than 4 days after vaccination. This TCR came from a man aged 50 to 59 who received an inactivated influenza vaccine. The V gene is TRBV6-6, the J gene TRBJ1-6, with D uncertain. The chain's CDR3 is CASSYLSSPLHF. The CDR3 DNA follows: TGTGCCAGCAGTTATCTAAGTTCACCCCTCCACTTT.